This T cell receptor (beta chain) originates from a study of T-cell reconstitution after alpha-beta-depleted transplantation in children (dated by TCRdb to the mid-2010s). At the level of the whole study: Using TCR repertoire profiling, the study followed T-cell immune reconstitution in a quantitative way in children after TCRalphabeta/CD19-depleted allogeneic hematopoietic cell transplantation.

The library was obtained by PCR. TCRdb names Illumina HiSeq 2500 as the instrument used. Molecular barcoding was employed in the preparation of TCR libraries, with unique molecular identifiers being used to normalize TCRbeta repertoire quantification. TCRdb took the public reads, trimmed them with fastp at Q25, ran MiXCR for clone calling and kept in-frame beta chains. Rows are unified per CDR3 protein, each entry keeping the most common DNA and genes. This sample is represented by 500,000 or so distinct CDR3 sequences; approximately 29% of them were singletons. The leading ten clones occupy more than 2% of the sample. V and J lose 2 bases and 4 bases, and a span of 24 bases separates them. From its cysteine to its phenylalanine, the CDR3 spans 18 amino acids. The only DNA kept is the CDR3, 54 bases in frame from the first base. For CDR1 and CDR2, the germline V gene lists SQVTM and ANQGSEA. Concerning this clonotype: This receptor's antigen is unknown. There are no base qualities to consult, and no much larger clone falls within one base.

This TCR was sampled from a human donor who donated a stem cell graft to a child with aplastic anemia. The V and J genes are TRBV29-1 and TRBJ2-1; a tentative D match to TRBD2 spans 6 bases. The material sequenced was PBMCs from the stem cell graft donor, taken from the stem cell graft. Read as DNA, the sequence is TGCAGCGTTGAAAGGAGGGTCTCGCGGACCAACCTTTACAATGAGCAGTTCTTC. This yields the protein CSVERRVSRTNLYNEQFF.